What follows are 14 T cell receptor beta chains derived from one specimen sequenced in a study of spatial heterogeneity in lung cancer. Each CDR3 protein is one row after TCRdb ran MiXCR on the 5' RACE reads. This sample yields a few thousand distinct CDR3 sequences, of which 8.5% are seen a single time; around 41% belongs to the top ten. Time point denoted: sample taken at primary tumor resection. Whole RNA obtained from tumor, nontumor lung or frozen PBMC underwent sequencing without sorting. Sequencing used normal lung tissue next to the tumor, obtained at surgery. The source is a male donor with early-stage non-small cell lung cancer.

This clonotype is deemed medium-sized (0.01 to 0.1%). In a library made to pick up alpha chains, this beta chain is a stray read with a size that means little. V is TRBV29-1 and J is TRBJ2-2; tentatively, D is TRBD2 (7 bases). V dropped 7 bases and J dropped 5 bases, with 11 bases sitting between them. The V gene's germline CDR1 is SQVTM and CDR2 ANQGSEA. The CDR3 is made up of 12 amino acids. The CDR3 sequence: CSGRGPTGELFF. CDR3 sequence (DNA): TGCAGCGGGCGGGGGCCAACCGGGGAGCTGTTTTTT.

This clonotype appeared many times. This beta chain is a stray read from a library made for alpha chains; its abundance is not meaningful. V and J are TRBV6-5 and TRBJ1-2; possibly TRBD1 for D (6 bases). Looked up from germline, CDR1 is MNHEY and CDR2 is SVGAGI. V lost 6 bases to trimming and J lost 3 bases, with 11 bases between them. The CDR3 covers 13 residues. The CDR3 reads CASSPGADYGYTF. As DNA, the CDR3 is TGTGCCAGCAGCCCAGGGGCAGACTATGGCTACACCTTC.

This clonotype is large (0.1 to 1%) within its sample. This beta chain is off target for a library built for alpha chains, so its abundance means little. The chain's CDR3 is CSVEGSVYSYNEQFF. In DNA form, the CDR3 reads TGCAGCGTTGAAGGGAGCGTTTACTCCTACAATGAGCAGTTCTTC. The chain uses TRBV29-1 and TRBJ2-1; D remains unclear. V was pared by 1 base and J by 0 bases, with 10 bases between. CDR3 length equals 15 residues. In germline, CDR1 is SQVTM, CDR2 ANQGSEA.

Judged by abundance, this clonotype is hyperexpanded. The size of this beta chain means little, since it is a stray read in a library made for alpha chains. The chain uses TRBV27 and TRBJ2-3; D is uncertain. The germline V gene has CDR1 MNHEY and CDR2 SMNVEV (reference sequence). There are 13 residues in the CDR3. V was pared by 4 bases and J by 4 bases, with 9 bases between. CDR3 protein: CASSSQYADTQYF. CDR3 nucleotide sequence: TGTGCCAGCAGTTCACAGTACGCAGATACGCAGTATTTT.

This clonotype was found many times. Within a library made for alpha chains, this beta chain is off target, and its count is uninformative. The chain is built from TRBV7-2 and TRBJ1-6, with D perhaps TRBD1 (5 bases). Germline V gives CDR1 SGHTA, CDR2 FQGNSA. The V end was cut by 1 base, the J end by 7 bases, with 11 bases between. The CDR3 consists of 15 residues. In nucleotides, the CDR3 is TGTGCCAGCAGCTTAGGGGGACCGGGGAATTCACCCCTCCACTTT. Its protein product is CASSLGGPGNSPLHF. Full variable domain (rest looked up from reference TRBV7-2 and TRBJ1-6): GAGVSQSPSNKVTEKGKDVELRCDPISGHTALYWYRQSLGQGLEFLIYFQGNSAPDKSGLPSDRFSAERTGGSVSTLTIQRTQQEDSAVYLCASSLGGPGNSPLHFGNGTRLTVT.

This clonotype was seen many times. With the library built for alpha chains, this beta chain is off target and its frequency is not meaningful. The rearrangement links TRBV20-1 to TRBJ2-3; either TRBD1 or TRBD2 may supply D (5 bases each). V was clipped by 5 bases and J by 3 bases, with 12 bases between them. This CDR3 is 13 amino acids long. Germline CDR1 DFQATT, CDR2 SNEGSKA (reference sequence). The CDR3 sequence: CSARRDHTDTQYF. CDR3 sequence (DNA): TGCAGTGCTCGCCGGGACCATACAGATACGCAGTATTTT.

Within the sample, this clonotype is medium-sized. This beta chain represents an off-target read in a library built for alpha chains; its size is of limited meaning. The chain uses TRBV4-3 and TRBJ1-2; D call uncertain. V was cut by 0 bases and J by 7 bases, with 9 bases left in between. The CDR3 has 13 amino acids. CDR1 and CDR2 from the germline V gene are LGHNA and YSLEER. In nucleotides, the CDR3 is TGCGCCAGCAGCCAAGAACCCGGGAGTGGCTACACCTTC. Its protein product is CASSQEPGSGYTF.

This clonotype occurred many times. This beta chain lies outside the target of a library built for alpha chains; its clone size means little. The chain links TRBV20-1 to TRBJ1-4; TRBD1 matches at 10 bases. This CDR3 comprises 14 residues. With 2 bases clipped from V and 8 bases from J, the junction kept 5 bases outside the gene matches. Per germline, CDR1 DFQATT and CDR2 SNEGSKA (reference sequence). CDR3 in DNA: TGCAGTGCTAGATGGACAGGGGGATTGGAAAAACTGTTTTTT. Translating it yields CSARWTGGLEKLFF.

This clonotype is labeled medium-sized. This beta chain is an off-target read within a library intended for alpha chains, so its frequency means little. J is TRBJ2-1 and V is TRBV29-1; D unresolved. V was shortened by 0 bases and J by 15 bases, with 12 bases between the two germline ends. The CDR3 length is 11 residues. Germline V gene data show CDR1 as SQVTM and CDR2 as ANQGSEA. Here the CDR3 reads CSVEDSRNAFF. The CDR3 DNA reads as TGCAGCGTTGAAGATAGCCGAAATGCGTTCTTC.

The sample holds many counts of this clonotype. For a library built for alpha chains, this beta chain is a stray read; little rests on its size. The V call is TRBV5-1, the J call TRBJ2-2; D remains unclear. Trimming stripped 0 bases from V and 0 bases from J, with 9 bases between. The CDR3 sequence is 16 residues long. From germline, CDR1 is SGHRS and CDR2 YFSETQ. Here the CDR3 reads CASSLGHLANTGELFF. The CDR3 region has the DNA TGCGCCAGCAGCTTGGGACACCTCGCGAACACCGGGGAGCTGTTTTTT. Drawing the rest from reference TRBV5-1 and TRBJ2-2, the complete variable domain is KAGVTQTPRYLIKTRGQQVTLSCSPISGHRSVSWYQQTPGQGLQFLFEYFSETQRNKGNFPGRFSGRQFSNSRSEMNVSTLELGDSALYLCASSLGHLANTGELFFGEGSRLTVL.

This clonotype is medium-sized (0.01 to 0.1%) by share. Found in a library prepared for alpha chains, this beta chain is an off-target read, and its abundance has little meaning. The chain is built from TRBV7-9 and TRBJ1-2; D might be TRBD1 (6 bases). Germline loops: CDR1 SEHNR, CDR2 FQNEAQ (reference sequence). This CDR3 has 17 residues. The V and J ends lost 2 bases and 2 bases respectively, with 18 bases between them. CDR3 loop: CASSLLPEQGPNYGYTF. In DNA form, the CDR3 reads TGTGCCAGCAGCTTATTGCCCGAACAGGGACCGAACTATGGCTACACCTTC.

This clonotype counts as medium-sized. Found in a library prepared for alpha chains, this beta chain is an off-target read, and its abundance has little meaning. J is TRBJ2-7 and V is TRBV5-1; D is uncertain. This CDR3 comprises 11 residues. Trimming pared 4 bases from V and 0 bases from J, leaving 2 bases between. CDR1 and CDR2 from the germline V gene are SGHRS and YFSETQ. The CDR3 nucleotides read TGCGCCAGCAGCAACTCCTACGAGCAGTACTTC. Translated: CASSNSYEQYF.

Ten or more counts support this clonotype. This beta chain represents an off-target read in a library built for alpha chains; its size is of limited meaning. The gene calls are TRBV7-8 and TRBJ2-3; 9 bases fit TRBD1. V lost 4 bases, J lost 1 base, and 3 bases stayed unmatched. The CDR3 totals 15 residues. CDR1 is SGHVS and CDR2 is FQNEAQ in the germline V gene. Here the CDR3 reads CASSSRTGGTDTQYF. CDR3 nucleotides: TGTGCCAGCAGCTCCCGGACAGGGGGCACAGATACGCAGTATTTT.

This clonotype was detected ten times or more. The library was designed around alpha chains, so this beta chain is a stray read whose abundance carries little weight. The chain recombines TRBV9 with TRBJ2-3; TRBD2 aligns across 11 bases. Germline CDR1 and CDR2: SGDLS and YYNGEE. The junction had 14 bases not matched to a gene; V was cut back by 3 bases and J by 5 bases. There are 18 residues in the CDR3. CDR3 protein: CASSAESRGLAEQDTQYF. CDR3 nucleotides: TGTGCCAGCAGCGCAGAATCTCGGGGACTAGCGGAACAAGATACGCAGTATTTT.